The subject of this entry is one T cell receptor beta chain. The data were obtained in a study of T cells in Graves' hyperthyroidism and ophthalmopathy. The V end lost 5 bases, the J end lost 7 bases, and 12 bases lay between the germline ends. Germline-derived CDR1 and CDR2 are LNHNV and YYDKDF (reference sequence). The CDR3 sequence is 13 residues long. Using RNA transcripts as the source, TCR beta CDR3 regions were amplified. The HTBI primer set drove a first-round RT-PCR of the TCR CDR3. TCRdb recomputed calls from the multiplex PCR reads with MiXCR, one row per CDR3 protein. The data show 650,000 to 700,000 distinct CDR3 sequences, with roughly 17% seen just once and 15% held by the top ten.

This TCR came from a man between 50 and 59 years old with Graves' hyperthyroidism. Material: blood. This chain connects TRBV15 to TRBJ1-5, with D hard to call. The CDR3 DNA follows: TGTGCCACCAGCGGATTCCTAAAGCAGCCCCAGCATTTT. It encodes CATSGFLKQPQHF.